This entry concerns a single T cell receptor beta chain. In the source study's methods: Nucleated cell number was recorded as an estimate derived from reference gene primer amplification. The assay was immunoSEQ multiplex PCR, and TCRdb's table has in-frame clones only and misses some. V, J and clone size are taken as reported in that table, and D and trimming were inferred from the DNA itself. The profile shows under 200,000 clones, roughly 84% of them singletons. The sample comes from a study of blood T cell repertoires in COVID-19. Study details: Spain, Italy and the United States supplied samples that represented acute and convalescent COVID-19. PBMCs, B-cell-depleted T cells, or T cells provided the cDNA or gDNA that made up the material.

Sequenced sample: peripheral blood. This clonotype originated in a woman of 80 years or more with active or convalescent COVID-19.

The CDR3: CASSLDVRRGTEAFF. As DNA, the CDR3 is TGTGCCAGCAGCTTAGATGTCAGGCGTGGCACTGAAGCTTTCTTT. The chain uses TRBV7-9 and TRBJ1-1; D not resolved. V lost 1 base to trimming and J lost 4 bases, with 13 bases between them. Per germline, CDR1 SEHNR and CDR2 FQNEAQ (reference sequence). The CDR3 sequence is 15 residues long. Full variable domain (missing parts from reference TRBV7-9 and TRBJ1-1): DTGVSQNPRHKITKRGQNVTFRCDPISEHNRLYWYRQTLGQGPEFLTYFQNEAQLEKSRLLSDRFSAERPKGSFSTLEIQRTEQGDSAMYLCASSLDVRRGTEAFFGQGTRLTVV.